Listed below are T cell receptor beta chains from one sample, sequenced in a study of blood T cell repertoires in COVID-19. This table comes from immunoSEQ multiplex PCR, and its TCRdb copy is limited to in-frame clones, with some not included. The data hold 180,000 or so clones, with around four fifths observed a single time. The sequenced sample was PBMCs or T cells enriched from blood (not recorded which). The receptors originated from a woman aged 60-70 years who had recovered from COVID-19. The CDR3 runs from the conserved cysteine through the conserved F or W. Each record gives: clone size, J gene, CDR3 length, D gene, V gene, CDR3 DNA, CDR3 protein. D genes are given only for firm matches. Clone size is stated in some rows and not others, as once, few, many or a class when expanded.

size: -; J: TRBJ2-7; length: 16; D: TRBD2; V: TRBV28; DNA: TGTGCCAGCAGTGTCGGACTAGCGGGACTCCAGGGCGAGCAGTACTTC; CDR3: CASSVGLAGLQGEQYF
size: -; J: TRBJ2-5; length: 16; D: TRBD2; V: TRBV19; DNA: TGTGCCAGTAGTATTAAGGGGAGCGGGAGTTGGGAGACCCAGTACTTC; CDR3: CASSIKGSGSWETQYF
size: -; J: TRBJ1-2; length: 13; D: -; V: TRBV5-1; DNA: TGCGCCAGCAGCTTTGATTCCGGCTATGGCTACACCTTC; CDR3: CASSFDSGYGYTF
size: -; J: TRBJ2-1; length: 15; D: TRBD2; V: TRBV2; DNA: TGTGCCAGCAGTGGCGGGTTCCGGGAGGGTAATGGGCAGTTCTTC; CDR3: CASSGGFREGNGQFF
size: -; J: TRBJ1-1; length: 15; D: TRBD1; V: TRBV28; DNA: TGTGCCAGCAGTTGGGAAGGGACAGCGAACACTGAAGCTTTCTTT; CDR3: CASSWEGTANTEAFF
size: -; J: TRBJ2-3; length: 19; D: TRBD2; V: TRBV18; DNA: TGTGCCAGCTCACCACCTGTGACTAGCGGAACCCTAGGAACAGATACGCAGTATTTT; CDR3: CASSPPVTSGTLGTDTQYF
size: -; J: TRBJ1-1; length: 17; D: TRBD1; V: TRBV18; DNA: TGTGCCAGCTCACCCCTTCTGAGGACAGGGTTGTACACTGAAGCTTTCTTT; CDR3: CASSPLLRTGLYTEAFF
size: -; J: TRBJ2-2; length: 17; D: -; V: TRBV12-1; DNA: TGTGCCAGCAGCTTTTGTTCAGGGATGGTAAGCACCGGGGAGCTGTTTTTT; CDR3: CASSFCSGMVSTGELFF
size: -; J: TRBJ2-1; length: 16; D: TRBD2; V: TRBV2; DNA: TGTGCCAGCGGGGGGACTAGCGGCCGACCCAACAATGAGCAGTTCTTC; CDR3: CASGGTSGRPNNEQFF
size: -; J: TRBJ2-3; length: 14; D: TRBD2; V: TRBV7-9; DNA: TGTGCCAGCATTAGCGGGAGGGCCTTAGATACGCAGTATTTT; CDR3: CASISGRALDTQYF
size: -; J: TRBJ2-7; length: 16; D: -; V: TRBV7-2; DNA: TGTGCCAGCAGCTTATGGGGGGGCAGGGGAAGTAACGAGCAGTACTTC; CDR3: CASSLWGGRGSNEQYF
size: -; J: TRBJ2-7; length: 14; D: -; V: TRBV7-2; DNA: TGTGCCAGCAGCTTCCAAACGGAGGCCTACGAGCAGTACTTC; CDR3: CASSFQTEAYEQYF
size: -; J: TRBJ1-2; length: 15; D: TRBD1; V: TRBV6-5; DNA: TGTGCCAGCAGTTACTCCGACAGGGGCGACTATGGCTACACCTTC; CDR3: CASSYSDRGDYGYTF
size: -; J: TRBJ1-2; length: 14; D: -; V: TRBV9; DNA: TGTGCCAGCAGCGTAGGGACAAATAACTATGGCTACACCTTC; CDR3: CASSVGTNNYGYTF
size: few; J: TRBJ2-7; length: 14; D: TRBD2; V: TRBV28; DNA: TGTGCCAGCAGTTTGCCGGGAGGGCCTGGAGAGCAGTACTTC; CDR3: CASSLPGGPGEQYF
size: once; J: TRBJ1-5; length: 12; D: -; V: TRBV6-5; DNA: TGTGCCAGCACCGGTGGCAATCAGCCCCAGCATTTT; CDR3: CASTGGNQPQHF
size: -; J: TRBJ1-6; length: 16; D: -; V: TRBV4-1; DNA: TGCGCCAGCAGCCACCCGGGGGGGGGAAAGCATTCACCCCTCCACTTT; CDR3: CASSHPGGGKHSPLHF
size: -; J: TRBJ2-1; length: 18; D: TRBD2; V: TRBV7-6; DNA: TGTGCCAGCACCCGATCTAGCGGGGGGGGTAGCTCCTACAATGAGCAGTTCTTC; CDR3: CASTRSSGGGSSYNEQFF
size: -; J: TRBJ1-6; length: 13; D: -; V: TRBV9; DNA: TGTGCCAGCAGCGTAGTAGTAAATTCACCCCTCCACTTT; CDR3: CASSVVVNSPLHF
size: -; J: TRBJ1-3; length: 16; D: TRBD1; V: TRBV5-1; DNA: TGCGCCAGCACCTCCGGACAGGGGGTAATGGGAAACACCATATATTTT; CDR3: CASTSGQGVMGNTIYF
size: -; J: TRBJ1-5; length: 15; D: -; V: TRBV5-5; DNA: TGTGCCAGCAGCATCGCATATTCAGGCAATCAGCCCCAGCATTTT; CDR3: CASSIAYSGNQPQHF
size: -; J: TRBJ2-1; length: 14; D: -; V: TRBV3-1/TRBV3-2; DNA: TGTGCCAGCAGCCAAGTTGCGGTTGGCAATGAGCAGTTCTTC; CDR3: CASSQVAVGNEQFF
size: once; J: TRBJ2-7; length: 15; D: -; V: TRBV6-6; DNA: TGTGCCAGCACCTCGGGGGACTGGGGAGGTTACGAGCAGTACTTC; CDR3: CASTSGDWGGYEQYF
size: -; J: TRBJ2-1; length: 15; D: -; V: TRBV12-1; DNA: TGTGCCAGCAGCTCGGGACTAGCGAGTTACAATGAGCAGTTCTTC; CDR3: CASSSGLASYNEQFF
size: -; J: TRBJ2-7; length: 14; D: TRBD1; V: TRBV9; DNA: TGTGCCAGCAGCGGGGGGACAGCTACAGTGGAGCAGTACTTC; CDR3: CASSGGTATVEQYF
size: -; J: TRBJ2-7; length: 15; D: -; V: TRBV5-4; DNA: TGTGCCAGCAGCTTGGATTCAGGGTTTGACTACGAGCAGTACTTC; CDR3: CASSLDSGFDYEQYF
size: once; J: TRBJ1-2; length: 14; D: -; V: TRBV30; DNA: TGTGCCTGGAGTGATGGAGACAGCAACTATGGCTACACCTTC; CDR3: CAWSDGDSNYGYTF
size: -; J: TRBJ1-3; length: 14; D: TRBD1; V: TRBV19; DNA: TGTGCCAGTACCTACAGGGGGCCAGGAAACACCATATATTTT; CDR3: CASTYRGPGNTIYF
size: -; J: TRBJ2-7; length: 13; D: -; V: TRBV7-8; DNA: TGTGCCAGCAGCCCACTTGGCTCCTACGAGCAGTACTTC; CDR3: CASSPLGSYEQYF
size: -; J: TRBJ2-7; length: 15; D: -; V: TRBV7-2; DNA: TGTGCCAGCAGCTTTAGTAGGGGGGGTCCCTACGAGCAGTACTTC; CDR3: CASSFSRGGPYEQYF
size: -; J: TRBJ2-3; length: 15; D: -; V: TRBV5-1; DNA: TGCGCCAGCAGCTTGGCCCTATCCAGGGGTGGTACGCAGTATTTT; CDR3: CASSLALSRGGTQYF
size: -; J: TRBJ1-1; length: 16; D: -; V: TRBV5-1; DNA: TGCGCCAGCAGCTTGGAGGCAGGGGCGAAGAACACTGAAGCTTTCTTT; CDR3: CASSLEAGAKNTEAFF
size: -; J: TRBJ2-7; length: 15; D: -; V: TRBV5-1; DNA: TGCGCCAGCAGCTTGGCCCATGGAGCTACCTACGAGCAGTACTTC; CDR3: CASSLAHGATYEQYF
size: -; J: TRBJ1-6; length: 15; D: TRBD1; V: TRBV28; DNA: TGTGCCAGCAGTTTCCCCGGGACAGTTAATTCACCCCTCCACTTT; CDR3: CASSFPGTVNSPLHF
size: -; J: TRBJ1-1; length: 13; D: -; V: TRBV9; DNA: TGTGCCAGCAGCGTGGGACTGGTGGCTGAAGCTTTCTTT; CDR3: CASSVGLVAEAFF
size: -; J: TRBJ2-1; length: 16; D: TRBD2; V: TRBV24-1; DNA: TGTGCCACCAGTGACTATCTAGCGGGAGGTAACGATGAGCAGTTCTTC; CDR3: CATSDYLAGGNDEQFF
size: -; J: TRBJ2-5; length: 12; D: -; V: TRBV12-3/TRBV12-4; DNA: TGTGCCAGCAGCGTTCCCCGGGAGACCCAGTACTTC; CDR3: CASSVPRETQYF